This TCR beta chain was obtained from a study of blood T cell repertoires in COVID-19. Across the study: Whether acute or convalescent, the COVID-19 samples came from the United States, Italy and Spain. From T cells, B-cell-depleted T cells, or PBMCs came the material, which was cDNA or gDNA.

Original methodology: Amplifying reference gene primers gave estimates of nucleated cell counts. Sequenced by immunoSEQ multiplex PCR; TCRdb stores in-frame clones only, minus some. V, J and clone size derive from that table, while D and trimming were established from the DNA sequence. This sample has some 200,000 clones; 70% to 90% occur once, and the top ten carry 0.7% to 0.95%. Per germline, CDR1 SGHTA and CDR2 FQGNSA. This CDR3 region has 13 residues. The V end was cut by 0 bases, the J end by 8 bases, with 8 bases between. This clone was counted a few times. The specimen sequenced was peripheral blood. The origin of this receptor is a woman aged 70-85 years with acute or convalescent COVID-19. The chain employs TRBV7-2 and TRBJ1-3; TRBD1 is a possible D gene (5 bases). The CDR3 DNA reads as TGTGCCAGCAGCTTAGCGCCGGGGGACACCATATATTTT. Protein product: CASSLAPGDTIYF.